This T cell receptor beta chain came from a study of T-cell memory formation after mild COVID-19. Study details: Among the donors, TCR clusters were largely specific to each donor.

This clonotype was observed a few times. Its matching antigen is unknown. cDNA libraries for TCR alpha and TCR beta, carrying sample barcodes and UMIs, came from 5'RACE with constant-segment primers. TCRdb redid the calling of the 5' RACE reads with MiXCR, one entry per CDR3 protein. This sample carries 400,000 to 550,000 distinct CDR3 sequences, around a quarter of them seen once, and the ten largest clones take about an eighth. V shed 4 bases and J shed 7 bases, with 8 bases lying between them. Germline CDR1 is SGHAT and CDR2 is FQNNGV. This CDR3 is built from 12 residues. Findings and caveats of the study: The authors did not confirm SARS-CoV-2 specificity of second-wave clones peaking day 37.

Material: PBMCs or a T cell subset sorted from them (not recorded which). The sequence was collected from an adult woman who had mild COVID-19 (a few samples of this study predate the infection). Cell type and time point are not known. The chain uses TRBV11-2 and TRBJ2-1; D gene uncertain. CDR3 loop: CASSSVWNEQFF. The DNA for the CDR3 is TGTGCCAGCAGCTCCGTTTGGAATGAGCAGTTCTTC.